These T cell receptor beta chains were read from a single sample in a study of post-analysis software for immune sequencing data. TCRdb processed the PCR reads anew with MiXCR; each CDR3 protein has one entry. The table lists fewer than 850,000 distinct CDR3 sequences, roughly 27% of them singletons. Sequenced: blood. These receptors all come from a girl aged 10 to 17 with multiple sclerosis. Both conserved end residues are part of each CDR3. Fields, in order: J gene, D gene, V gene, clone size, CDR3 DNA, CDR3 protein. A D gene is named only where the DNA matches it firmly. The size of a clone is reported for some rows only, either as once, few or many, or as a class for expanded clones.

TRBJ1-5 . TRBV13 . TGTGCCAGCAGCTACAACAGGGTCCAGCCCCAGCATTTT CASSYNRVQPQHF
TRBJ1-5 TRBD1 TRBV5-1 . TGCGCCAGCAGCTTCGGGACAGGGAGAAATCAGCCCCAGCATTTT CASSFGTGRNQPQHF
TRBJ2-7 TRBD2 TRBV6-5 . TGTGCCAGCAGTTGGGGTACGGGACTAGCTCTCAACGAGCAGTACTTC CASSWGTGLALNEQYF
TRBJ2-7 TRBD1 TRBV5-6 . TGTGCCAGCAGCTCGAGTGGACAGGGGCGATTATCATACGAGCAGTACTTC CASSSSGQGRLSYEQYF
TRBJ2-6 . TRBV12-3/TRBV12-4 few TGTGCCAGCAGTTTACAGGGGCCCTCTACTAGCCTTACCAACTCTGGGGCCAACGTCCTGACTTTC CASSLQGPSTSLTNSGANVLTF
TRBJ2-7 TRBD2 TRBV7-2 . TGTGCCAGCAGCTTCGAGGTTGGGACTAGCGCTTACGAGCAGTACTTC CASSFEVGTSAYEQYF
TRBJ2-1 TRBD2 TRBV12-3/TRBV12-4 . TGTGCCAGCAGCCTTAGCGGGAAGGCGTACAATGAGCAGTTCTTC CASSLSGKAYNEQFF
TRBJ1-5 . TRBV3-1 . TGTGCCAGCAGCCAGCATTTACTTAGCAATCAGCCCCAGCATTTT CASSQHLLSNQPQHF
TRBJ2-7 TRBD2 TRBV20-1 many TGCAGTGCTAGATTCACGGGAGGCGGCACTAACGAGCAGTACTTC CSARFTGGGTNEQYF
TRBJ2-7 . TRBV12-3/TRBV12-4 . TGTGCCAGCAATTTGGCGGGGGCATCCTACGAGCAGTACTTC CASNLAGASYEQYF
TRBJ2-7 . TRBV6-5 few TGTGCCAGCTACCGCCTGGGGGCACCAACCTACGAGCAGTACTTC CASYRLGAPTYEQYF
TRBJ1-2 TRBD1 TRBV7-9 few TGTGCCAGCAGCGTAAACCGGGACAGCGAATTTCTGGAGGGCTACACCTTC CASSVNRDSEFLEGYTF
TRBJ2-5 TRBD1 TRBV4-1 . TGCGCCAGCAGCCAAGAGACAGGGAAGGAGACCCAGTACTTC CASSQETGKETQYF
TRBJ2-1 . TRBV5-1 few TGCGCCAGCAGCTTGGTGGCTGTGGGGCATGAGCAGTTCTTC CASSLVAVGHEQFF
TRBJ2-3 TRBD1 TRBV20-1 . TGCAGTGCTAGTCGGACAGGGGACCTGTGGGCCACCACAGATACGCAGTATTTT CSASRTGDLWATTDTQYF
TRBJ2-7 TRBD2 TRBV20-1 . TGCAGTACAGGGAGAACTAGCGGGAGGATCTACGAGCAGTACTTC CSTGRTSGRIYEQYF
TRBJ1-2 TRBD1 TRBV7-2 . TGTGCCAGCAGCGGGAGGACAGGGATTGAGGGCTACACCTTC CASSGRTGIEGYTF
TRBJ2-1 . TRBV20-1 . TGCAGTGCTCCCAGACAAAGCTCCTACAATGAGCAGTTCTTC CSAPRQSSYNEQFF
TRBJ2-1 TRBD1 TRBV2 . TGTGCCAGCCGACAGGGGATAGGTTACAATGAGCAGTTCTTC CASRQGIGYNEQFF
TRBJ1-5 . TRBV6-6 . TGTGCCAGCAGTTACGGGGTCAACAATCAGCCCCAGCATTTT CASSYGVNNQPQHF
TRBJ2-3 TRBD2 TRBV20-1 . TGCAGTGCTAGTAGTCTAGCGGGGCCCTATAGCACAGATACGCAGTATTTT CSASSLAGPYSTDTQYF
TRBJ2-5 . TRBV28 few TGTGCCAGCAGTTTACCTGGAAACCAAGAGACCCAGTACTTC CASSLPGNQETQYF
TRBJ2-3 . TRBV3-1 . TGTGCCAGCAGCCAAGCTTCCCAGGGGGGCCGCACAGATACGCAGTATTTT CASSQASQGGRTDTQYF
TRBJ2-3 . TRBV7-2 . TGTGCCAGCAGCTCGAGGGACCGGCTTGGCACAGATACGCAGTATTTT CASSSRDRLGTDTQYF